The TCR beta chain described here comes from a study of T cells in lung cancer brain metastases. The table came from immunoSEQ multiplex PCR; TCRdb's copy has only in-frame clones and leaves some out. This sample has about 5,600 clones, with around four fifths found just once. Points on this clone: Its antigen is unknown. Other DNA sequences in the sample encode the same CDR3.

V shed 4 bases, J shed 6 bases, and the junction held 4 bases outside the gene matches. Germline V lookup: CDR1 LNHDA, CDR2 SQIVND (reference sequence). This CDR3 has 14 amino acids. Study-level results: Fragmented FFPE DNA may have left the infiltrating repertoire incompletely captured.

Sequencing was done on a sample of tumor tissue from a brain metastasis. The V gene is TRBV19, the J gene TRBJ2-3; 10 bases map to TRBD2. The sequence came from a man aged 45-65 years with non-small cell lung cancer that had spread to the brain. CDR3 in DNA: TGTGCCAGTAGTAGGACTAGCGGAGTGGATACGCAGTATTTT. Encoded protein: CASSRTSGVDTQYF.